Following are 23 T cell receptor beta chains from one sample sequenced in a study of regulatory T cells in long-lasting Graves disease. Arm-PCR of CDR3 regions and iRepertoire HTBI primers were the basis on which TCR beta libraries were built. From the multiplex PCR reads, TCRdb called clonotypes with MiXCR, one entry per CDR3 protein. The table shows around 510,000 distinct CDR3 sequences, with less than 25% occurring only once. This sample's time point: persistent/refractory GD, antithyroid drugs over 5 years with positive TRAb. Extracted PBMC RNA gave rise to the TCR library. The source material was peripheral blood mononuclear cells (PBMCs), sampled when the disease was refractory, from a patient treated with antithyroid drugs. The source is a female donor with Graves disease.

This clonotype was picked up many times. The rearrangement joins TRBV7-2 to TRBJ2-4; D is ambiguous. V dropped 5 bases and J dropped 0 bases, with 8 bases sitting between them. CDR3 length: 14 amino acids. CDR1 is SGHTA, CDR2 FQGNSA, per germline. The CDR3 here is CASSGQIAKNIQYF. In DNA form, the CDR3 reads TGTGCCAGCAGCGGCCAGATAGCCAAAAACATTCAGTACTTC.

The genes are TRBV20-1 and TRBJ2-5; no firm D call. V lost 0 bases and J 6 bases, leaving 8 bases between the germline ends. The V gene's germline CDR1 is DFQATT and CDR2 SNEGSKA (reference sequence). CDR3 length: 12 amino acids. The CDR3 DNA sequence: TGCAGTGCTAGAGAAATAGGCCAGACCCAGTACTTC. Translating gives CSAREIGQTQYF.

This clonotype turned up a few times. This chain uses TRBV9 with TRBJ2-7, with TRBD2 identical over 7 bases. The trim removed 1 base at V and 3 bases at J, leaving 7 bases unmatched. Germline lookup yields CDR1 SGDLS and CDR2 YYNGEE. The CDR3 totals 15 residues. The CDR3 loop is CASSVRSGIFYEQYF. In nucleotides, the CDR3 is TGTGCCAGCAGCGTACGAAGCGGGATCTTCTACGAGCAGTACTTC.

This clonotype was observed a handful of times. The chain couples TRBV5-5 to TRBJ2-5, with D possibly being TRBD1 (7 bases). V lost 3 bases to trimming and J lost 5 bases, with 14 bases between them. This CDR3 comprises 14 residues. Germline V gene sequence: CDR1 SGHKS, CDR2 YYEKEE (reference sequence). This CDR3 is CASSYQGGVETQYF. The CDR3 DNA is TGTGCCAGCAGCTACCAGGGGGGAGTGGAGACCCAGTACTTC.

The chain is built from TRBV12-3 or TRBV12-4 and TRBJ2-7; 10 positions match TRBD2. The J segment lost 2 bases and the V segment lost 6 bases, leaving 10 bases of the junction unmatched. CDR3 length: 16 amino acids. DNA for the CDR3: TGTGCCAGCAGCCGACTAGCGGGTCCGAGCCCCTACGAGCAGTACTTC. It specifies CASSRLAGPSPYEQYF.

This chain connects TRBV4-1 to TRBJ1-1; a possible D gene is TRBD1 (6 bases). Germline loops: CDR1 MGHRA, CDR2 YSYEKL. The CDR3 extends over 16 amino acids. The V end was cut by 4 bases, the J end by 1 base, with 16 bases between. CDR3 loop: CASSRSGGRRNTEAFF. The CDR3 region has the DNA TGCGCCAGCAGCCGGTCGGGGGGCCGGCGGAACACTGAAGCTTTCTTT.

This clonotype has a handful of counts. CDR3 sequence: CASSLRAELRSSGANVLTF. CDR3 nucleotide sequence: TGTGCCAGCAGCTTACGGGCAGAGTTGAGAAGCTCTGGGGCCAACGTCCTGACTTTC. The chain couples TRBV11-2 to TRBJ2-6, with unresolved D. CDR3 length: 19 residues. Germline CDR1 is SGHAT and CDR2 is FQNNGV. V was shortened by 2 bases and J by 0 bases, with 17 bases between the two germline ends. The whole variable domain, remainder taken from reference TRBV11-2 and TRBJ2-6, is EAGVAQSPRYKIIEKRQSVAFWCNPISGHATLYWYQQILGQGPKLLIQFQNNGVVDDSQLPKDRFSAERLKGVDSTLKIQPAKLEDSAVYLCASSLRAELRSSGANVLTFGAGSRLTVL.

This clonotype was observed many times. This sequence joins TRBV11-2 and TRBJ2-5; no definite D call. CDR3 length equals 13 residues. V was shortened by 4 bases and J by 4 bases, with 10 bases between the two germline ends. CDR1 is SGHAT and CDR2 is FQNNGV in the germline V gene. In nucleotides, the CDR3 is TGTGCCAGCAGCTATGGAGAGACAGAGACCCAGTACTTC. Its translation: CASSYGETETQYF. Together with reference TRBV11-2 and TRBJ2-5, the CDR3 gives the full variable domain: EAGVAQSPRYKIIEKRQSVAFWCNPISGHATLYWYQQILGQGPKLLIQFQNNGVVDDSQLPKDRFSAERLKGVDSTLKIQPAKLEDSAVYLCASSYGETETQYFGPGTRLLVL.

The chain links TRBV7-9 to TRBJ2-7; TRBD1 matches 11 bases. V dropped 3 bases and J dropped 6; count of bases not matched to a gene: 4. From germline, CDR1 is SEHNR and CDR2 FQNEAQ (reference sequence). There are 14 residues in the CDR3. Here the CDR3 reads CASSLVDRGPEQYF. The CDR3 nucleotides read TGTGCCAGCAGCTTGGTGGACAGGGGGCCCGAGCAGTACTTC. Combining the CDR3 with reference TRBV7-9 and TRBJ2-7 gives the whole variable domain DTGVSQNPRHKITKRGQNVTFRCDPISEHNRLYWYRQTLGQGPEFLTYFQNEAQLEKSRLLSDRFSAERPKGSFSTLEIQRTEQGDSAMYLCASSLVDRGPEQYFGPGTRLTVT.

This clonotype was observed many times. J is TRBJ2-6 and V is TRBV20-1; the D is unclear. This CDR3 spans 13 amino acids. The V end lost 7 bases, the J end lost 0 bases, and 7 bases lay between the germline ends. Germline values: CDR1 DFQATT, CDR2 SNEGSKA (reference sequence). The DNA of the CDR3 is TGCAGTGGGATAAGCTCTGGGGCCAACGTCCTGACTTTC. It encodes CSGISSGANVLTF.

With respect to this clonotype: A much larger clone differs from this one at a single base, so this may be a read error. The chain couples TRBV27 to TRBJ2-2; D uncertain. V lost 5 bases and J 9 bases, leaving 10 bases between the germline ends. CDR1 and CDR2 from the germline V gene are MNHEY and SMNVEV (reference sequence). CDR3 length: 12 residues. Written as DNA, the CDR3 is TGTGCCAGCAGTCCCCTTGGCAGGGAGCTGTTTTTT. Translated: CASSPLGRELFF.

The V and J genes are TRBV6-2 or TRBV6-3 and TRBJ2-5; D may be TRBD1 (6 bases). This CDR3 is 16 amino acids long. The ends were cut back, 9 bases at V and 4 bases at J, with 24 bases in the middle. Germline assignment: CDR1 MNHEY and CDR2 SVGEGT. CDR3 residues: CASRSPGAFKGETQYF. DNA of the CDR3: TGTGCCAGTCGTTCCCCAGGGGCATTCAAAGGAGAGACCCAGTACTTC.

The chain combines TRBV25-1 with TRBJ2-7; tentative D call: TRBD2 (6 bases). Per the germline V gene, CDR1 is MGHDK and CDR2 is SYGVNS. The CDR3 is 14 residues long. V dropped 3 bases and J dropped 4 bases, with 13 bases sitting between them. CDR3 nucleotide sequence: TGTGCCAGCAGTGACGATCGGGGGAGGTACGAGCAGTACTTC. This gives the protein CASSDDRGRYEQYF.

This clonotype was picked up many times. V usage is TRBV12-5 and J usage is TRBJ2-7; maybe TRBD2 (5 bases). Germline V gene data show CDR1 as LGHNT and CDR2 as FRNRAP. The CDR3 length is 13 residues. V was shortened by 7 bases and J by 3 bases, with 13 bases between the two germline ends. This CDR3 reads CASARGLDYEQYF. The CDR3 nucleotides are TGTGCTAGTGCCAGAGGGCTGGACTACGAGCAGTACTTC.

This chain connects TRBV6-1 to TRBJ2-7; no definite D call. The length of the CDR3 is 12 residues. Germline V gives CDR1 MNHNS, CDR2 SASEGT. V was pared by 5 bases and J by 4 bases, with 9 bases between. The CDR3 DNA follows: TGTGCCAGCAGTCCACCCGAGTACGAGCAGTACTTC. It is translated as CASSPPEYEQYF.

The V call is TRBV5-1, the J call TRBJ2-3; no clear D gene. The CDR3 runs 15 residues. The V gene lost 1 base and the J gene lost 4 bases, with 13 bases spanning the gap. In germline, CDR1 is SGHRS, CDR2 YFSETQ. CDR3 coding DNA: TGCGCCAGCAGCTTGACAACAAAACGAGCAGATACGCAGTATTTT. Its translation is CASSLTTKRADTQYF.

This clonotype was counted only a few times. CDR3 bases: TGTGCCAGTAGTATAGAAGGAGGGCTTCAGCCCCAGCATTTT. It is translated as CASSIEGGLQPQHF. V usage is TRBV19 and J usage is TRBJ1-5; D is undetermined. V was pared by 0 bases and J by 6 bases, with 9 bases between. The CDR3 is made up of 14 amino acids. CDR1 and CDR2 (germline): LNHDA, SQIVND (reference sequence).

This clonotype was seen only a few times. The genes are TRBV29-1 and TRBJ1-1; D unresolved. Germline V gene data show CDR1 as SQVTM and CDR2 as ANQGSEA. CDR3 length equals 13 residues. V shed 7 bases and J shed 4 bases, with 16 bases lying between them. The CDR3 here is CSARAPLSTEAFF. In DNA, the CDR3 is TGCAGCGCCCGGGCCCCACTTTCCACTGAAGCTTTCTTT.

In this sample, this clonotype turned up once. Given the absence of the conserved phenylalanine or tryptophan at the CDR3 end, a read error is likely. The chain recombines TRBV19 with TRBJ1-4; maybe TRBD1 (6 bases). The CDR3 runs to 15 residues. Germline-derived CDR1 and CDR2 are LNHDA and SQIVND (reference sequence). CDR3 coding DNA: TGTGCCAGTAGTCTAGACGGGACACCTAATGAAAAACTGTTTTCT. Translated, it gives CASSLDGTPNEKLFS.

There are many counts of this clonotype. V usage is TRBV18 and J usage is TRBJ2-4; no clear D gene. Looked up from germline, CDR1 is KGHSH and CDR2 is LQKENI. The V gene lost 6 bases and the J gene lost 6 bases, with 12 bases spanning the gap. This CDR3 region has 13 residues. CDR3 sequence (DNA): TGTGCCAGCTCGGCCTCTACGACAAACATTCAGTACTTC. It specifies CASSASTTNIQYF.

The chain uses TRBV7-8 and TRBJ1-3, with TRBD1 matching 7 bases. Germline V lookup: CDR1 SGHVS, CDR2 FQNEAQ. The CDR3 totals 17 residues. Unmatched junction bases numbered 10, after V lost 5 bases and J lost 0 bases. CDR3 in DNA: TGTGCCAGCAGCCTTCTAGGGACAGCCCGCTCTGGAAACACCATATATTTT. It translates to CASSLLGTARSGNTIYF.

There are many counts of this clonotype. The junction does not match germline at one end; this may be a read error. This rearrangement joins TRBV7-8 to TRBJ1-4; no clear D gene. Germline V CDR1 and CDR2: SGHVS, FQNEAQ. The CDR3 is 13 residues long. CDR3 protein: CASSLSTNEKLFF. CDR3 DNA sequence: TGTGCCAGCAGCCTCTCAACCAATGAAAAACTGTTTTTT.

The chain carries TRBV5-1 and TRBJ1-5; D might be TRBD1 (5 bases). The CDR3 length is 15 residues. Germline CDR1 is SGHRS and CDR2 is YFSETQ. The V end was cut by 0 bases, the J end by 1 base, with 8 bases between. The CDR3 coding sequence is TGCGCCAGCAGCTTGGCCAGGGTGAGCAATCAGCCCCAGCATTTT. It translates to CASSLARVSNQPQHF.